This T cell receptor beta chain was profiled in a study of tumor-infiltrating lymphocytes in primary liver carcinoma. Blood RNA was derived from unsorted whole blood, and germline DNA was extracted too. Germline V CDR1 and CDR2: MDHEN, SYDVKM. The V end lost 8 bases, the J end lost 4 bases, and 21 bases lay between the germline ends. The CDR3 contains 15 residues. In this sample, this clonotype is medium-sized (0.01 to 0.1%). Constant-region priming of around 500 ng total RNA yielded TCR beta cDNA. Libraries covering TCR beta were generated through three nested multiplex PCR rounds (using a slightly modified ARM-PCR). PCR rounds one and two used TRBV1-TRBV30 forward primers with a C-beta reverse primer for around 11 cycles each. In TCRdb, the multiplex PCR reads were re-called with MiXCR into one record per CDR3 protein. The table shows about 200,000 distinct CDR3 sequences, with about 65% occurring only once.

The chain links TRBV28 to TRBJ2-7; D might be TRBD1 (6 bases). The material sequenced was peripheral blood. This TCR was sampled from an older woman with primary liver carcinoma and hepatitis B virus infection. CDR3 nucleotide sequence: TGTGCCAGCGGCTTTTTGGGGACACCCAATTACGAGCAGTACTTC. Translating gives CASGFLGTPNYEQYF.